The clone carrying this T cell receptor (beta chain) has only a few counts. The antigen is unknown. Sampling consisted of one heparinised blood draw per donor, averaging about 116 mL. The data are from a study of beta chain features in type 1 diabetes. Points from the study as a whole: Individuals with type 1 diabetes displayed fewer insertions and more deletions at VDJ junctions.

V shed 2 bases and J shed 10 bases, with 8 bases lying between them. CDR1 MDHEN and CDR2 SYDVKM come from the germline V gene. The CDR3 spans 12 residues. The study reverse transcribed the entire isolated RNA, so it sequenced expressed TCRB transcripts. Measured with immunoSEQ multiplex PCR; TCRdb has only the in-frame clones, and not every one. There are approximately 40,000 clones in the sample; approximately 48% occur only once, and 0.2% to 0.3% lies in the top ten. Specimen: stem cell memory CD4+ T cells from blood. The sequence was collected from a woman between 25 and 40 years old in good health. The J gene is TRBJ2-2, the V gene TRBV28, with a possible D match to TRBD1 (6 bases). CDR3 coding DNA: TGTGCCAGCAGTTTACAGGGGCCGGAGCTGTTTTTT. This codes for CASSLQGPELFF.